These T cell receptor beta chains were read from a single sample in a study of cytomegalovirus exposure and HLA in healthy donors. Some clones are missing from TCRdb's copy, which holds only in-frame ones; the method was immunoSEQ multiplex PCR. The sample carries roughly 200,000 clones, about three quarters recorded once. The sample comprised PBMCs. These receptors all come from a woman in her twenties or thirties in good health and CMV-seropositive. Both conserved end residues are part of each CDR3. A D gene is named only where the DNA matches it firmly. Only part of the rows carry a size: once, few, many, or a class if the clone is expanded.

TRBJ1-6,13,NA,NA,TRBV7-2,TGTGCCAGCAGCTTAGACCCGGGTATCACCCTCCACTTT,CASSLDPGITLHF
TRBJ1-2,14,NA,NA,TRBV19,TGTGCCAGTAGTACCCGCCAGGACTACTATGGCTACACCTTC,CASSTRQDYYGYTF
TRBJ2-4,11,NA,NA,TRBV5-6,TGTGCCAGCAGCCTGGCCAGGGAAAGGTACTTC,CASSLARERYF
TRBJ1-5,16,NA,NA,TRBV7-2,TGTGCCAGCAGCTTAGTATCCGGGAGCGGCAATCAGCCCCAGCATTTT,CASSLVSGSGNQPQHF
TRBJ2-1,17,NA,NA,TRBV21-1,TGTGCCAGCAGCAAGGGAATCCTAAACAGGGCCTACAATGAGCAGTTCTTC,CASSKGILNRAYNEQFF
TRBJ2-1,15,NA,NA,TRBV5-6,TGTGCCAGCAGCTTGTCCACAGGGTCCTACAATGAGCAGTTCTTC,CASSLSTGSYNEQFF
TRBJ2-1,14,NA,NA,TRBV7-9,TGTGCCAGCAGCTCCGGACAGTTATACAATGAGCAGTTCTTC,CASSSGQLYNEQFF
TRBJ1-2,14,NA,TRBD1,TRBV19,TGTGCCAGTAGTCCCCAGGACAGGGGGCGCGGCTACACCTTC,CASSPQDRGRGYTF
TRBJ1-2,14,once,TRBD1,TRBV5-1,TGCGCCAGCAGCTTGCCAGGGGGGACCTATGGCTACACCTTC,CASSLPGGTYGYTF
TRBJ2-1,13,NA,TRBD1,TRBV11-3,TGTGCCAGCAGCTTCGGACAGGAACAAAAGCAGTTCTTC,CASSFGQEQKQFF
TRBJ2-7,13,NA,NA,TRBV10-3,TGTGCCATCAGTGCACGGTCCGCCTACGAGCAGTACTTC,CAISARSAYEQYF
TRBJ2-2,15,few,NA,TRBV30,TGTGCCTGGAGTTCGAACAGGGCGCCTCGTGGGGAGCTGTTTTTT,CAWSSNRAPRGELFF
TRBJ1-1,13,NA,NA,TRBV27,TGTGCCAGCAGTGGACACCTAAACACTGAAGCTTTCTTT,CASSGHLNTEAFF
TRBJ1-2,14,NA,TRBD1,TRBV6-5,TGTGCCAGCAGTTACTCTCAGGGGGTCTATGGCTACACCTTC,CASSYSQGVYGYTF
TRBJ1-4,15,NA,NA,TRBV7-2,TGTGCCAGCAGCTTAGACAGGGTACCTAATGAAAAACTGTTTTTT,CASSLDRVPNEKLFF
TRBJ2-7,14,NA,NA,TRBV7-2,TGTGCCAGCAGCTTTAGCGGAAACTCCTACGAGCAGTACTTC,CASSFSGNSYEQYF
TRBJ2-3,14,NA,NA,TRBV5-1,TGCGCCAGCAGCAATGGGCGGGCAGCGGGTACGCAGTATTTT,CASSNGRAAGTQYF
TRBJ1-2,14,NA,TRBD1,TRBV6-5,TGTGCCAGCAGTTATCGGACAGGGAACTATGGCTACACCTTC,CASSYRTGNYGYTF
TRBJ2-1,16,NA,TRBD1,TRBV6-6,TGTGCCAGCAGTTACCTACAGGGGGCGCGTGGAAATGAGCAGTTCTTC,CASSYLQGARGNEQFF
TRBJ1-2,15,NA,NA,TRBV5-6,TGTGCCAGCAGCCGCAGACTTTTGTCTGCTTATGGCTACACCTTC,CASSRRLLSAYGYTF
TRBJ1-1,14,NA,NA,TRBV9,TGTGCCAGCAGCGTCGACAGTATGAACACTGAAGCTTTCTTT,CASSVDSMNTEAFF
TRBJ2-1,14,NA,NA,TRBV28,TGTGCCAGCAGTTACCAGAGGGTCGGCAATGAGCAGTTCTTC,CASSYQRVGNEQFF
TRBJ2-5,14,NA,TRBD2,TRBV7-2,TGTGCCAGCATCCTAGCGGGGGGACCAGGGACCCAGTACTTC,CASILAGGPGTQYF
TRBJ2-3,16,NA,NA,TRBV6-5,TGTGCCAGCAGTTACGCGGGTGGGGTAGCAGCAGATACGCAGTATTTT,CASSYAGGVAADTQYF
TRBJ2-7,15,NA,NA,TRBV7-2,TGTGCCAGCAGCTTAGCCCCAGGACAGACCTACGAGCAGTACTTC,CASSLAPGQTYEQYF
TRBJ2-7,12,NA,TRBD1,TRBV7-9,TGTGCCAGCAGGGGGACAGCCTACGAGCAGTACTTC,CASRGTAYEQYF
TRBJ2-7,11,NA,NA,TRBV30,TGTGGTATTTCCGGTAGCTACGAGCAGTACTTC,CGISGSYEQYF
TRBJ1-2,16,NA,TRBD1,TRBV28,TGTGCCAGCAGTTTGGGCACAACAGGGGGCGGATATGGCTACACCTTC,CASSLGTTGGGYGYTF
TRBJ2-3,15,NA,TRBD2,TRBV2,TGTGCCAGCAAGCAAGCGGGGGGGTGGGCAGATACGCAGTATTTT,CASKQAGGWADTQYF
TRBJ1-3,16,NA,NA,TRBV27,TGTGCCAGCAGTTTAGATTGGGCCCACGCCTCGGCCACCATATATTTT,CASSLDWAHASATIYF
TRBJ1-5,16,NA,TRBD1,TRBV10-3,TGTGCCATCAGTGACTCTAGGGGACAGGGAAGTCAGCCCCAGCATTTT,CAISDSRGQGSQPQHF
TRBJ2-2,13,once,NA,TRBV2,TGTGCCAGCACCACGCGGGAAGCCGGGGAGCTGTTTTTT,CASTTREAGELFF
TRBJ2-1,16,NA,NA,TRBV9,TGTGCCAGCAGCGTAGATCTAACAGCATTTACCAATGAGCAGTTCTTC,CASSVDLTAFTNEQFF
TRBJ2-7,12,NA,NA,TRBV6-1,TGTGCCAGCAGTGAAGCTTGGGGGACATCTCATTTC,CASSEAWGTSHF
TRBJ2-5,19,NA,TRBD2,TRBV7-3,TGTGCCAGCAGCTTAATGGGGACTAGCGGGAGGGCCAGTACGGAGACCCAGTACTTC,CASSLMGTSGRASTETQYF
TRBJ1-4,14,NA,NA,TRBV7-9,TGTGCCAGCAGCTTAGGGACAGTAGGTGAAAAACTGTTTTTT,CASSLGTVGEKLFF
TRBJ2-5,17,NA,TRBD2,TRBV7-6,TGTGCCAGCAGCGCCCAGCCTTGGCGGGAGTCCTCGGAGACCCAGTACTTC,CASSAQPWRESSETQYF
TRBJ1-1,15,once,NA,TRBV6-6,TGTGCCAGCACCCTCCCCACAGGGATCATCTCTGAAGCTTTCTTT,CASTLPTGIISEAFF
TRBJ2-5,17,NA,TRBD2,TRBV11-1,TGTGCCAGCAGCCTGGGACTAGCGGGGGGGCCGCGAGAGACCCAGTACTTC,CASSLGLAGGPRETQYF
TRBJ2-7,12,NA,NA,TRBV6-1,TGTGCCAGCAGTGAAAGCCTATACGAGCAGTACTTC,CASSESLYEQYF
TRBJ1-2,15,NA,TRBD1,TRBV7-2,TGTGCCAGCAGCCCTTACCCGGGACAGGGTATTGGCTACACCTTC,CASSPYPGQGIGYTF
TRBJ1-5,18,NA,TRBD1,TRBV18,TGTGCCAGCTCACCTGCAGGGGGAGGAGGTAATTCCAATCAGCCCCAGCATTTT,CASSPAGGGGNSNQPQHF
TRBJ2-1,15,NA,TRBD2,TRBV6-1,TGTGCCAGCAGTGAAGGGAGCGGGAGTCGATATGAGCAGTTCTTC,CASSEGSGSRYEQFF